One and the same sample provided the 32 T cell receptor beta chains below, sequenced in a study of tumor-infiltrating lymphocytes in primary liver carcinoma. From unsorted bulk tissue weighing roughly 17-32 mg, DNA and RNA were co-extracted. Constant-region priming of 500 to 550 ng total RNA yielded TCR beta cDNA. For TCR beta, libraries were produced by three nested multiplex PCR rounds using slightly modified ARM-PCR. Both of the initial two PCR rounds ran for around 10 cycles and employed TRBV1-TRBV30 forward primers alongside a C-beta reverse primer. One entry per CDR3 protein, called by TCRdb with MiXCR from the multiplex PCR reads. The repertoire consists of 60,000 or so distinct CDR3 sequences, with about three quarters occurring once and the leading ten covering 55% to 70%. The material sequenced was liver tumor tissue from sampling region 2. Subset noted: tumor region T2, inferior pole. The receptors were gathered from a man aged 35 to 55 with primary liver carcinoma and hepatitis B virus infection.

As for this clonotype: At one of its ends the junction is not consistent with the germline gene, which may arise from a read error. The chain recombines TRBV29-1 with TRBJ2-5; TRBD2 matches at 9 bases. Germline CDR1 and CDR2: SQVTM and ANQGSEA. The CDR3 is 14 amino acids. CDR3 sequence reads: CSVKDKASGETQHF. In nucleotides, the CDR3 is TGCAGCGTTAAAGATAAGGCTAGCGGGGAGACCCAGCACTTC.

J is TRBJ2-7 and V is TRBV12-3 or TRBV12-4, with TRBD2 matching over 11 bases. The junction had 5 bases not matched to a gene; V was cut back by 2 bases and J by 2 bases. This CDR3 region has 16 residues. The CDR3 nucleotides are TGTGCCAGCAGTTTATTAGCGGGAGGGCCTCCCTACGAGCAGTACTTC. Translation gives CASSLLAGGPPYEQYF.

Regarding this clonotype: At one boundary the junction diverges from the germline segment, which might be a read error. The genes are TRBV11-2 and TRBJ1-1; no reliable D call. CDR3 length equals 13 residues. CDR1 and CDR2 (germline): SGHAT, FQNNGV. CDR3 loop: CVSSLSLNTEAFF. The CDR3 DNA reads as TGTGTCAGCAGCTTAAGCCTGAACACTGAAGCTTTCTTT.

This chain uses TRBV6-2 or TRBV6-3 with TRBJ2-3; D call uncertain. The end of the DNA aligns better with TRBJ1-5, so the J call may be wrong. The length of the CDR3 is 18 residues. Germline CDR1 is MNHEY and CDR2 is SVGEGT. For the CDR3, the DNA is TGTGCCAGCAGTTTCTCCCCGCGTCTCTTGGAGGGTACAGATGCGCAGCATTTT. Protein sequence: CASSFSPRLLEGTDAQHF.

This clonotype was observed a handful of times. The J gene is TRBJ2-2, the V gene TRBV5-6, with 10 bases lining up with TRBD2. V lost 0 bases to trimming and J lost 10 bases; unmatched junction nucleotides: 6. The length of the CDR3 is 15 residues. Germline V CDR1 and CDR2: SGHDT, YYEEEE. The CDR3 DNA is TGTGCCAGCAGCTTGGGACTAGCGGGCACCTCGGAGCTGTTTTTT. This codes for CASSLGLAGTSELFF.

J is TRBJ2-2 and V is TRBV7-9; 9 nucleotides match TRBD2. CDR1 is SEHNR, CDR2 FQNEAQ, per germline (reference sequence). CDR3 size: 17 residues. Trimming removed 5 bases from V and 2 bases from J; junction bases left unmatched: 9. The CDR3 DNA follows: TGTGCCAGCAGCCCAGCGGGAGGTGACTCTAACACCGGGGAGCTGTTTTTT. Its protein is CASSPAGGDSNTGELFF.

Comment on this clonotype: One base away lies a much larger clone, so this may be a sequencing read error. DNA of the CDR3: TGTGCCAGCAGATATGTGTCTAGCGGGACTTACAATGAGCAGTTCTTC. This translates into CASRYVSSGTYNEQFF. This sequence joins TRBV28 and TRBJ2-1; 9 nucleotides match TRBD2. The CDR3 consists of 16 residues. V gave up 6 bases and J gave up 4 bases; unmatched junction bases: 10. Germline values: CDR1 MDHEN, CDR2 SYDVKM.

This clonotype was detected ten times or more. This rearrangement joins TRBV6-2 or TRBV6-3 to TRBJ2-7; 13 nucleotides line up with TRBD2. In germline, CDR1 is MNHEY, CDR2 SVGEGT. The CDR3 spans 14 residues. Trimming cost V 6 bases and J 2 bases; bases outside gene matches: 1. CDR3: CASRLAGGTYEQYF. CDR3 DNA sequence: TGTGCCAGCAGACTAGCGGGAGGGACCTACGAGCAGTACTTC.

This clonotype has just one count. The junction and the germline gene differ at one end; a read error may be behind it. The chain links TRBV12-3 or TRBV12-4 to TRBJ2-4; D is perhaps TRBD2 (6 bases). This CDR3 is 18 amino acids long. CDR3 sequence: CTSSLWGGADIAKNIRCF. The CDR3 DNA reads TGTACTAGCAGTTTATGGGGTGGGGCGGACATAGCCAAAAACATTCGGTGCTTC.

V is TRBV6-1 and J is TRBJ2-7; 10 positions match TRBD2. The CDR3 sequence is 16 residues long. V lost 5 bases and J lost 8; bases outside the gene matches: 15. Germline V gene data show CDR1 as MNHNS and CDR2 as SASEGT. The CDR3 nucleotides are TGTGCCAGCAGTCGGACTAGCGGCGTCTTTACCTGCAAGCAGTACTTC. Amino acids: CASSRTSGVFTCKQYF.

Note on this clonotype: The junction departs from germline at one end; a sequencing error may be responsible. This chain links TRBV12-3 or TRBV12-4 with TRBJ1-6, with no clear D. This CDR3 contains 12 residues. In nucleotides, the CDR3 is TGTACCAGCTGTTTAAAGAATTCGCCCCTCCACTTT. This codes for CTSCLKNSPLHF.

The chain has TRBV28 and TRBJ1-4, with TRBD1 identical over 8 bases. The V and J ends lost 4 bases and 4 bases, in that order; junction bases with no gene match: 5. CDR3 length: 15 residues. Looked up from germline, CDR1 is MDHEN and CDR2 is SYDVKM. CDR3: CASSSRTGSNEKLFF. The CDR3 bases are TGTGCCAGCAGTTCTCGGACAGGGAGTAATGAAAAACTGTTTTTT.

With respect to this clonotype: At one of its ends the junction is not consistent with the germline gene, which may arise from a read error. The chain is built from TRBV12-3 or TRBV12-4 and TRBJ2-7, with 7 bases aligning to TRBD2. CDR3 length: 17 amino acids. The CDR3, as DNA: TGTGCCTGCAGTTTACGGCTAGCGGAGATCCACTCCTACGAGCAGTACTTC. Protein: CACSLRLAEIHSYEQYF.

V gene TRBV6-1 combines with J gene TRBJ2-1, with D perhaps TRBD2 (6 bases). Between the trimmed V and J ends, which lost 6 bases and 13 bases, there was a span of 25 bases. This CDR3 has 15 residues. Germline V gene sequence: CDR1 MNHNS, CDR2 SASEGT. CDR3 nucleotides: TGTGCCAGCAGAGTCGGGACTGGGGGGTACAGTGACCAGTTCTTC. Protein sequence: CASRVGTGGYSDQFF.

This clonotype appeared a single time. The CDR3 end shows no conserved phenylalanine or tryptophan, and so a read error is likely. The chain employs TRBV29-1 and TRBJ2-7, with D possibly matching TRBD2 (5 bases). In germline, CDR1 is SQVTM, CDR2 ANQGSEA. Trimming left V 0 bases short and J 0 bases short, with 12 bases between. The CDR3 spans 15 residues. The CDR3 coding sequence is TGCAGCGTTGAAGATCCGGGTGGGAGCTCCTACGAGCAGTACTGC. As protein: CSVEDPGGSSYEQYC.

Points on this clonotype: The conserved phenylalanine or tryptophan is not found at the CDR3 terminus, so this likely reflects a read error. This chain links TRBV6-5 with TRBJ2-7, with 9 bases fitting TRBD2. This CDR3 spans 14 amino acids. Germline CDR1 reads MNHEY; CDR2 reads SVGAGI. V was clipped by 4 bases and J by 3 bases; unmatched bases: 4. CDR3 loop: CASSSLSGSYEQYL. Written as DNA, the CDR3 is TGTGCCAGCAGTTCCCTTAGCGGGAGCTACGAGCAGTACCTC.

This sequence joins TRBV29-1 and TRBJ2-5, with no clear D. Germline loops: CDR1 SQVTM, CDR2 ANQGSEA. CDR3 length: 12 residues. Trimming shortened V by 5 bases and J by 5 bases, and 12 bases separated the two germline ends. The CDR3 region is CSVLTFGETQYF. CDR3 nucleotides: TGCAGCGTTTTGACGTTTGGGGAGACCCAGTACTTC.

The V and J genes are TRBV10-3 and TRBJ1-1; D perhaps matches TRBD1 (5 bases). Trimming removed 7 bases at V and 0 bases at J, with 9 bases between. Germline V CDR1 and CDR2: ENHRY, SYGVKD. This CDR3 contains 13 residues. CDR3 residues: CAIKEGVNTEAFF. The CDR3 bases are TGTGCCATCAAGGAAGGGGTGAACACTGAAGCTTTCTTT.

Note on this clonotype: A much larger clonotype is one base distant, so this may be a read error. The rearrangement links TRBV11-2 to TRBJ2-7; TRBD1 might be the D (5 bases). V gave up 2 bases and J gave up 9 bases, with 20 bases separating them. This CDR3 region has 15 residues. Germline V lookup: CDR1 SGHAT, CDR2 FQNNGV. CDR3 sequence reads: CASSLRWTRENVQYF. The DNA for the CDR3 is TGTGCCAGCAGCTTACGATGGACAAGGGAAAACGTGCAGTACTTC.

This clonotype has a count of ten or more. V is TRBV5-1 and J is TRBJ2-1; possible D gene TRBD2, 6 bases. The CDR3 runs 14 residues. Looked up from germline, CDR1 is SGHRS and CDR2 is YFSETQ. V dropped 2 bases and J dropped 7 bases, with 13 bases sitting between them. The CDR3 DNA reads TGCGCCAGCAGCTTTCTTGCGGGAAGGAATGAGCAGTTCTTC. Translating gives CASSFLAGRNEQFF. The full variable domain, completed using reference TRBV5-1 and TRBJ2-1, is KAGVTQTPRYLIKTRGQQVTLSCSPISGHRSVSWYQQTPGQGLQFLFEYFSETQRNKGNFPGRFSGRQFSNSRSEMNVSTLELGDSALYLCASSFLAGRNEQFFGPGTRLTVL.

For this clonotype: The germline gene is not matched at one end of the junction; a read error may be the cause. The rearrangement links TRBV11-2 to TRBJ2-5, with no clear D. CDR3 length equals 13 residues. Germline V gene sequence: CDR1 SGHAT, CDR2 FQNNGV. CDR3 sequence reads: CASSIDFLETQYF. The CDR3 DNA sequence: TGTGCCAGCAGCATAGATTTCCTGGAGACCCAGTACTTC.

The rearrangement links TRBV7-8 to TRBJ2-3; TRBD1 aligns across 9 bases. V was clipped by 5 bases and J by 12 bases; unmatched bases: 12. This CDR3 contains 14 residues. The germline V gene has CDR1 SGHVS and CDR2 FQNEAQ. The CDR3 DNA sequence: TGTGCCAGCAGCCCAGGACAGGGGAAAGTTACACAGTATTTT. This translates into CASSPGQGKVTQYF.

As concerns this clonotype: One end of the junction fails to match germline, which may point to a read error. The gene calls are TRBV11-2 and TRBJ2-3; 9 nucleotides align to TRBD2. The germline CDR1 and CDR2 sequences are SGHAT and FQNNGV. The CDR3 totals 20 residues. As DNA, the CDR3 is TGTGCCAGCAACTTAGTATCCTGGGGTGAGGTAGCGGGAGATGTGAATATGCAGTATTTT. Amino acids: CASNLVSWGEVAGDVNMQYF.

This clonotype came up once. A much larger clone differs by one base, so this may be a read error. The V and J genes are TRBV5-1 and TRBJ2-1; D is perhaps TRBD1 or TRBD2 (5 bases each). The CDR3 consists of 15 residues. Germline CDR1 is SGHRS and CDR2 is YFSETQ. The CDR3 here is CASSLDGTSYNEKFF. DNA of the CDR3: TGCGCCAGCAGCTTGGATGGGACCTCCTACAATGAGAAGTTCTTC.

The table lists this clonotype with a few counts. The rearrangement links TRBV6-2 or TRBV6-3 to TRBJ2-2; the D call may be TRBD1 or TRBD2 (5 bases each). Germline assignment: CDR1 MNHEY and CDR2 SVGEGT. The CDR3 extends over 14 amino acids. V gave up 9 bases and J gave up 2 bases, with 13 bases separating them. The CDR3 DNA reads TGTGCCAGTCGGACGGGACCAAACACCGGGGAGCTGTTTTTT. This sequence encodes CASRTGPNTGELFF.

The chain is built from TRBV4-2 and TRBJ1-2; D call uncertain. Germline V gene sequence: CDR1 LGHNA, CDR2 YNFKEQ. CDR3 size: 16 residues. The V end was cut by 1 base, the J end by 4 bases, with 16 bases between. This CDR3 is CASSQGGDALLYGYTF. CDR3 nucleotide sequence: TGTGCCAGCAGCCAAGGTGGCGACGCCCTTCTCTATGGCTACACCTTC.

The chain employs TRBV11-3 and TRBJ2-5; weak D call: TRBD1 (6 bases). The CDR3 is 13 amino acids. V lost 5 bases and J 4 bases, leaving 11 bases between the germline ends. The germline CDR1 and CDR2 sequences are SGHNT and YENEEA. CDR3 nucleotides: TGTGCCAGCAGCGCTATAGGGGGAGAGACCCAGTACTTC. It yields the protein CASSAIGGETQYF.

The chain employs TRBV5-4 and TRBJ1-1; TRBD1 agrees at 8 bases. V shed 2 bases and J 1 base; nucleotides not matched to a gene: 7. The CDR3 has 16 amino acids. Germline V lookup: CDR1 SGHNT, CDR2 YYREEE (reference sequence). The DNA for the CDR3 is TGTGCCAGCAGCTTTGGTTCCGGGACAGGGAACACTGAAGCTTTCTTT. This codes for CASSFGSGTGNTEAFF. Full variable domain (rest looked up from reference TRBV5-4 and TRBJ1-1): ETGVTQSPTHLIKTRGQQVTLRCSSQSGHNTVSWYQQALGQGPQFIFQYYREEENGRGNFPPRFSGLQFPNYSSELNVNALELDDSALYLCASSFGSGTGNTEAFFGQGTRLTVV.

A note on this clonotype: Relative to the germline gene, one junction end is altered; a read error may explain this. This chain links TRBV6-5 with TRBJ1-1, with D maybe TRBD1 (5 bases). The germline gives CDR1 MNHEY, CDR2 SVGAGI. This CDR3 region has 15 residues. CDR3 sequence (DNA): TGTGCCAGCAATTACGGGGGACTGCCGAACACTGAAGCTTCCTTT. Encoded protein: CASNYGGLPNTEASF.

Regarding this clonotype: The junction departs from the called germline gene at one end, perhaps through a read error. The gene calls are TRBV11-2 and TRBJ2-7, with D possibly TRBD1 on 6 matching bases. The CDR3 sequence is 13 residues long. Germline CDR1 reads SGHAT; CDR2 reads FQNNGV. CDR3 in DNA: TGTGCCAGCAACTTAGATTCAGGGGACGAACAGTACTTC. It encodes CASNLDSGDEQYF.

About this clonotype: One end of the junction fails to match germline, which may point to a read error. The V gene is TRBV12-3 or TRBV12-4, the J gene TRBJ1-2, with 11 bases fitting TRBD1. This CDR3 comprises 15 residues. The CDR3 here is CVSSLGQGAKNGYTF. The CDR3 nucleotides are TGTGTCAGCAGCCTCGGACAGGGGGCAAAGAATGGCTACACCTTC.

This clonotype has at least ten counts. In nucleotides, the CDR3 is TGTGCCAGCAGTTTAGTTCTGGGGCGCGGGGGGGAGCTGTTTTTT. Protein product: CASSLVLGRGGELFF. The V call is TRBV12-3 or TRBV12-4, the J call TRBJ2-2; either TRBD1 or TRBD2 may supply D (5 bases each). V was trimmed by 1 base and J by 8 bases, leaving 14 bases between them. This CDR3 region has 15 residues.